This TCR beta chain was captured in a study of cytomegalovirus exposure and HLA in healthy donors. Study-level findings and limits: TRBV6-2, TRBV6-3 and some other V segments were excluded as indistinguishable.

The study ran its PCR with 60 Vbeta and 13 Jbeta primers. Assay used: immunoSEQ multiplex PCR; TCRdb lists only in-frame clones, some missing. Among approximately 95,000 clones listed, under 90% were seen once. The CDR3 runs 18 residues. CDR1 is SNHLY, CDR2 FYNNEI, per germline. Trimming shortened V by 1 base and J by 3 bases, and 22 bases separated the two germline ends. A remark on this clone: The antigen remains unidentified.

This chain connects TRBV2 to TRBJ2-7; tentative D call: TRBD2 (6 bases). What was sequenced was PBMCs. The TCR sequence derives from a woman between 65 and 79 years old in good health and CMV-seropositive. The CDR3 DNA reads as TGTGCCAGCAGTGAAGAGTTAGGAGCCGAGCGGGTCAGCTACGAGCAGTACTTC. Translating it yields CASSEELGAERVSYEQYF.